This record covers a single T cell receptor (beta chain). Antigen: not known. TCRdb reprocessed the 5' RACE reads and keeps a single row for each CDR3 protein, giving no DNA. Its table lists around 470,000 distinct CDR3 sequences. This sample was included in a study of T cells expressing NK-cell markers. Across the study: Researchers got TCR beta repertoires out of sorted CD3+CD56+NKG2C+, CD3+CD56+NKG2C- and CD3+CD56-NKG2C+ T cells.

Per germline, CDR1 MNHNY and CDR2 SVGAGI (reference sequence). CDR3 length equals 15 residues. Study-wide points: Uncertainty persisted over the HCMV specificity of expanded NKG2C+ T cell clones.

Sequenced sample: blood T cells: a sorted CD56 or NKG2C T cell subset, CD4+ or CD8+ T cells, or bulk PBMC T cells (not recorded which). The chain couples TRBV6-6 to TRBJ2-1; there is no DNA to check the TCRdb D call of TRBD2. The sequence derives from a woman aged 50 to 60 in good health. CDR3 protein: CASSYGTTTYNEQFF.